Listed here are 8 T cell receptor beta chains from one sample, sequenced in a study of beta chain features in type 1 diabetes listed by TCRdb under 2018. Overall results and qualifications from the work: A moderate but significant shortening of TCRB CDR3 length was observed in type 1 diabetes patients in all four CD4+ subsets.

Antigens of these TCRs are unknown. To prepare the library, the immunoSEQ multiplex PCR assay was applied. The entire isolated RNA was reverse transcribed using the High Capacity cDNA Reverse Transcription Kit, and thus expressed TCRB transcripts were sequenced. The clones in this table, taken by TCRdb from immuneACCESS, are in-frame only. Not every clone is retained; where verified, under half of the shortfall comes from an unresolved V gene, and the cause of the rest is unknown. This sample has roughly 700,000 clones in its table, and 13% of those were observed once. The top ten constitute roughly 0.022% of the sample. The material sequenced was naive CD4+ T cells from blood. The cell subset or site label here, explained by the study, means: true naive CD4+ T cells. The receptors originated from a young man with type 1 diabetes.

The chain links TRBV5-1 to TRBJ1-2; 7 bases line up with TRBD1. Germline CDR1 SGHRS, CDR2 YFSETQ. The V gene end was trimmed by 4 bases and the J gene end by 6 bases; junction bases not matched to a gene: 3. The CDR3 is made up of 12 amino acids. DNA for the CDR3: TGCGCCAGCAGCATCGACAGGGATGGCTACACCTTC. It translates to CASSIDRDGYTF. Full variable domain (outside the CDR3, taken from reference TRBV5-1 and TRBJ1-2): KAGVTQTPRYLIKTRGQQVTLSCSPISGHRSVSWYQQTPGQGLQFLFEYFSETQRNKGNFPGRFSGRQFSNSRSEMNVSTLELGDSALYLCASSIDRDGYTFGSGTRLTVV.

The V call is TRBV28, the J call TRBJ1-5; TRBD1 matches at 7 bases. Germline V gene data show CDR1 as MDHEN and CDR2 as SYDVKM. V shed 6 bases and J 3 bases; nucleotides not matched to a gene: 5. The CDR3 loop spans 14 amino acids. CDR3 sequence reads: CASRRGQLNQPQHF. The CDR3 nucleotides are TGTGCCAGCAGGAGGGGACAGCTCAATCAGCCCCAGCATTTT. Complete variable domain (other parts from reference TRBV28 and TRBJ1-5): DVKVTQSSRYLVKRTGEKVFLECVQDMDHENMFWYRQDPGLGLRLIYFSYDVKMKEKGDIPEGYSVSREKKERFSLILESASTNQTSMYLCASRRGQLNQPQHFGDGTRLSIL.

This chain uses TRBV15 with TRBJ1-5, with D possibly TRBD1 on 6 matching bases. The CDR3 is made up of 14 amino acids. Trimming pared 3 bases from V and 7 bases from J, leaving 13 bases between. Germline CDR1 and CDR2: LNHNV and YYDKDF (reference sequence). CDR3 loop: CATSSQGSGQPQHF. The CDR3, as DNA: TGTGCCACCAGCAGTCAGGGGAGCGGGCAGCCCCAGCATTTT.

J is TRBJ1-2 and V is TRBV19; TRBD1 aligns across 7 bases. V was clipped by 6 bases and J by 7 bases; unmatched bases: 11. Germline V gene sequence: CDR1 LNHDA, CDR2 SQIVND (reference sequence). There are 14 residues in the CDR3. CDR3 sequence reads: CASSRQGSSGGYTF. The CDR3, as DNA: TGTGCCAGTAGCAGACAGGGCTCTTCGGGTGGCTACACCTTC. Looking up the rest from reference TRBV19 and TRBJ1-2 gives the full variable domain: DGGITQSPKYLFRKEGQNVTLSCEQNLNHDAMYWYRQDPGQGLRLIYYSQIVNDFQKGDIAEGYSVSREKKESFPLTVTSAQKNPTAFYLCASSRQGSSGGYTFGSGTRLTVV.

The rearrangement links TRBV27 to TRBJ2-3; D not resolved. CDR1 is MNHEY and CDR2 is SMNVEV in the germline V gene (reference sequence). Trimming left V 5 bases short and J 4 bases short, with 10 bases between. There are 13 residues in the CDR3. In nucleotides, the CDR3 is TGTGCCAGCAGTCCTTTGTCCCCAGATACGCAGTATTTT. It encodes CASSPLSPDTQYF.

Here the CDR3 DNA reads TGCAGCGTTGAAGATCCCCCATCAGGGATTTGCAATCAGCCCCAGCATTTT. This codes for CSVEDPPSGICNQPQHF. V gene TRBV29-1 combines with J gene TRBJ1-5; maybe TRBD1 (5 bases). CDR1 SQVTM and CDR2 ANQGSEA come from the germline V gene. CDR3 length: 17 residues. The V end lost 0 bases, the J end lost 2 bases, and 17 bases lay between the germline ends.

J is TRBJ1-2 and V is TRBV30; 8 bases fit TRBD1. Germline loops: CDR1 GTSNPN, CDR2 SVGIG (reference sequence). With V trimmed by 0 bases and J by 4 bases, 4 bases remained unmatched. CDR3 size: 14 residues. The CDR3, as DNA: TGTGCCTGGAGTGTGACAGGGGAGGCCTATGGCTACACCTTC. Its protein is CAWSVTGEAYGYTF.

This clone was seen a few times. This chain links TRBV29-1 with TRBJ1-3, with unresolved D. Trimming cost V 4 bases and J 0 bases, with 13 bases left between them. CDR3 size: 15 residues. Germline V gene lookup returns CDR1 SQVTM and CDR2 ANQGSEA. CDR3 sequence reads: CSVGIGQSSGNTIYF. In DNA form, the CDR3 reads TGCAGCGTTGGGATTGGCCAGAGCTCTGGAAACACCATATATTTT.